In this sample, the clone carrying this T cell receptor (beta chain) turned up many times. CDR3 size: 14 residues. J lost 2 bases, V lost 6 bases, and 7 bases had no gene match. Germline CDR1 is SGHTA and CDR2 is FQGNSA. This entry belongs to a study of human T cells and chemical hapten exposure. TCRdb re-derived calls from the RACE reads in MiXCR, one entry per CDR3 protein. This sample has around 50,000 distinct CDR3 sequences, with around 10% found just once. Time point reported: patch test 2, 6 weeks after DPC sensitization. Treatment meaning: therapeutic diphenylcyclopropenone sensitization with weekly scalp DPC.

This sequence joins TRBV7-2 and TRBJ2-7; 7 bases match TRBD1. Sequencing used whole blood, obtained in connection with sensitization to the hapten diphenylcyclopropenone (DPC). The source of this sequence is a woman aged 50 to 65 with alopecia areata. Some clones in this sample may be carry-over from other donors' samples. The CDR3, as DNA: TGTGCCAGCAGACTAAGACAGGGTCCCTACGAGCAGTACTTC. Encoded protein: CASRLRQGPYEQYF.